This T cell receptor (beta chain) emerged from a study of blood T cell repertoires in COVID-19. Per the germline V gene, CDR1 is DFQATT and CDR2 is SNEGSKA (reference sequence). This CDR3 is 11 amino acids long. The V end was cut by 5 bases, the J end by 4 bases, with 8 bases between. TCRdb keeps only in-frame clones here, not all; method: immunoSEQ multiplex PCR. The table has 280,000 or so clones, about 91% seen once; the top ten hold 6.9%. The clonotype comes from a woman younger than 45 who had recovered from COVID-19. The chain carries TRBV20-1 and TRBJ1-1; D possibly corresponds to TRBD1 (5 bases). The material sequenced was peripheral blood. The CDR3 nucleotides are TGCAGTGCTTCCAGGGCCACTGAAGCTTTCTTT. Translated: CSASRATEAFF.